Detailed here is one TCR beta chain. What it recognizes is unknown. CDR3 length: 14 residues. CDR1 is SEHNR and CDR2 is FQNEAQ in the germline V gene (reference sequence). V lost 2 bases, J lost 5 bases, and 13 bases lay in between. The sample is drawn from a study of cytomegalovirus exposure and HLA in healthy donors. Amplification used 60 Vbeta primers and 13 Jbeta primers. Sequencing used immunoSEQ multiplex PCR; TCRdb keeps in-frame clones, though not all of them. The sample has 120,000 to 150,000 clones; about four fifths are singletons. Notes on the study in general: According to the study, approximately 150 TCR beta chains were cytomegalovirus-associated. Data from an earlier analysis indicated that most TCR beta V segments were productive either about 90% or about 30% of the time. Across all donors, roughly uniform sequencing depth was an assumption of the presence/absence analyses.

The sequence came from a man between 40 and 49 years old in good health and CMV-seropositive. The sequenced sample was PBMCs. V gene TRBV7-9 combines with J gene TRBJ2-7; D is undetermined. The CDR3 here is CASSLRVVLDEQYF. The CDR3 DNA sequence: TGTGCCAGCAGCTTACGGGTCGTATTGGACGAGCAGTACTTC. Looking up the rest from reference TRBV7-9 and TRBJ2-7 gives the full variable domain: DTGVSQNPRHKITKRGQNVTFRCDPISEHNRLYWYRQTLGQGPEFLTYFQNEAQLEKSRLLSDRFSAERPKGSFSTLEIQRTEQGDSAMYLCASSLRVVLDEQYFGPGTRLTVT.